This TCR beta chain emerged from a study of human T cells and chemical hapten exposure. This clonotype was counted a few times. Germline CDR1 LNHDA, CDR2 SQIVND (reference sequence). The CDR3 has 19 residues. Between the trimmed V and J ends, which lost 5 bases and 1 base, there was a span of 27 bases. As for time point: pre-sensitization, week 0. The sample's treatment: therapeutic diphenylcyclopropenone sensitization with weekly scalp DPC. TCRdb re-derived calls from the RACE reads in MiXCR, one entry per CDR3 protein. The table lists 100,000 to 150,000 distinct CDR3 sequences, less than 15% of them singletons.

This specimen consisted of whole blood, obtained in connection with sensitization to the hapten diphenylcyclopropenone (DPC). The chain combines TRBV19 with TRBJ2-7; D possibly corresponds to TRBD2 (5 bases). This TCR came from a woman between 18 and 29 years old with alopecia areata. Some clones in this sample may be carry-over from other donors' samples. CDR3 nucleotides: TGTGCCAGTAGTCCTGCGCAGGTGGTCGTAGGAGGCCTTTCCTACGAGCAGTACTTC. The encoded protein is CASSPAQVVVGGLSYEQYF.